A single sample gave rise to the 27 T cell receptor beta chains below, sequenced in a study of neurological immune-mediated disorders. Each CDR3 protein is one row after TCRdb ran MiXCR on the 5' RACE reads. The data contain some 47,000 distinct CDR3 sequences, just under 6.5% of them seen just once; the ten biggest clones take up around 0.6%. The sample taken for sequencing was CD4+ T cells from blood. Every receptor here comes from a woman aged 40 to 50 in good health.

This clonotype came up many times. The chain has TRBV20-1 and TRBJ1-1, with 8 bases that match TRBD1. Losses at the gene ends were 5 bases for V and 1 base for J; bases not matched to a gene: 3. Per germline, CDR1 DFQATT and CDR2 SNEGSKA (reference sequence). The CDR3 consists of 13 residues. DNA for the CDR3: TGCAGTGCTGGGGACAGGCCGAACACTGAAGCTTTCTTT. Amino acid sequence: CSAGDRPNTEAFF.

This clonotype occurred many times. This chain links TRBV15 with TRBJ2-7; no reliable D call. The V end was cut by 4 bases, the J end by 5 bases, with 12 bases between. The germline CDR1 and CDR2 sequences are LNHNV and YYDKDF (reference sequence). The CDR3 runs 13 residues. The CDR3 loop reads CATSNGPLDEQYF. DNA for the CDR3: TGTGCCACCAGCAACGGTCCGCTAGACGAGCAGTACTTC.

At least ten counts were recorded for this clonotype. CDR3 amino acids: CASSTGTRLYF. CDR3 sequence (DNA): TGTGCCAGCAGCACCGGCACCCGCTTGTATTTT. This chain joins TRBV7-3 and TRBJ2-3; D call uncertain. Germline V CDR1 and CDR2: SGHTA, FQGTGA. This CDR3 has 11 residues. V was shortened by 5 bases and J by 14 bases, with 14 bases between the two germline ends.

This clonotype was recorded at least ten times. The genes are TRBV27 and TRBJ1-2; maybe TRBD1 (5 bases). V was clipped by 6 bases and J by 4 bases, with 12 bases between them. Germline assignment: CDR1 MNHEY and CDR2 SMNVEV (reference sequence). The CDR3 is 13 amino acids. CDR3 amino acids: CASRPTGFYGYTF. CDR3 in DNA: TGTGCCAGCAGACCTACAGGATTCTATGGCTACACCTTC.

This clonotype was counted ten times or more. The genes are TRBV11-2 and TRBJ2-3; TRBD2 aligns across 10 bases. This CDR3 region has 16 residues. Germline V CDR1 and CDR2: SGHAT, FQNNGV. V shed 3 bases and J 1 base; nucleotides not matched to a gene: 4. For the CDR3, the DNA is TGTGCCAGCAGCTTTGGTCTAGCGGGGGGCACAGATACGCAGTATTTT. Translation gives CASSFGLAGGTDTQYF. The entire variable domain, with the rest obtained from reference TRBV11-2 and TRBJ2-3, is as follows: EAGVAQSPRYKIIEKRQSVAFWCNPISGHATLYWYQQILGQGPKLLIQFQNNGVVDDSQLPKDRFSAERLKGVDSTLKIQPAKLEDSAVYLCASSFGLAGGTDTQYFGPGTRLTVL.

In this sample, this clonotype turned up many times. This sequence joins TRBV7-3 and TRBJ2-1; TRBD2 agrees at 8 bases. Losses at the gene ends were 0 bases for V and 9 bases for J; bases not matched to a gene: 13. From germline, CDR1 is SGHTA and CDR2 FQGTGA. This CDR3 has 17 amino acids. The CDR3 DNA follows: TGTGCCAGCAGCTTAACGGAAGGCGGGAGGCGATTTCCTGAGCAGTTCTTC. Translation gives CASSLTEGGRRFPEQFF.

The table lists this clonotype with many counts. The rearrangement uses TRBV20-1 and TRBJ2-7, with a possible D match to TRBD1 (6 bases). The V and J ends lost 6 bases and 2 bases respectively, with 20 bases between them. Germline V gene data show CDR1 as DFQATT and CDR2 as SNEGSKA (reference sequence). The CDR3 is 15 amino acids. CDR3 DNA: TGCAGTGCAAATACGGGACAAGCCTCCGCCTACGAGCAGTACTTC. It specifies CSANTGQASAYEQYF.

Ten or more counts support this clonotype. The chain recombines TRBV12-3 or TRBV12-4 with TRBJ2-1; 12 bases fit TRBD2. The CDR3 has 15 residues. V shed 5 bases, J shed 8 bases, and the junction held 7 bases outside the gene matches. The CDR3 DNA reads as TGTGCCAGCAGTGCCAGACTAGCGGGGGCGGATGAGCAGTTCTTC. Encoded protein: CASSARLAGADEQFF.

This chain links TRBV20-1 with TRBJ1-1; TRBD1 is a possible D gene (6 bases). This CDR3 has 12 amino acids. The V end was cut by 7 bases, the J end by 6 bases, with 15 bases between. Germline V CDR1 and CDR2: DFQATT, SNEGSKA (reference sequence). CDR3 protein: CSVPTGTAEAFF. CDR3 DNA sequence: TGCAGTGTCCCAACAGGGACGGCTGAAGCTTTCTTT.

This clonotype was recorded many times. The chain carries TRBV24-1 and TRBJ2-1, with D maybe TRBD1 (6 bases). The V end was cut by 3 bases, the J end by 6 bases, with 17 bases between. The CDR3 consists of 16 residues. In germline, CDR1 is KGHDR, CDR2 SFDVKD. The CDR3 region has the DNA TGTGCCACCAGTGATCGACAGGCCCGGGGTATCAATGAGCAGTTCTTC. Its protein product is CATSDRQARGINEQFF.

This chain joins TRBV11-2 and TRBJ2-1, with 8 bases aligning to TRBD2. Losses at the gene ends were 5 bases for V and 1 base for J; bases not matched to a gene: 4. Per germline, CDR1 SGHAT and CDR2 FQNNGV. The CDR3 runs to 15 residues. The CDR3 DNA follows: TGTGCCAGCAGCGGACCTAGCGGGTCCTACAATGAGCAGTTCTTC. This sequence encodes CASSGPSGSYNEQFF.

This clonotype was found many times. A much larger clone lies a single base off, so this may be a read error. CDR3 in amino acids: CASSEQRERYF. CDR3 sequence (DNA): TGTGCCAGCAGTGAACAAAGGGAGCGGTACTTC. The genes are TRBV25-1 and TRBJ2-7; D might be TRBD2 (5 bases). Germline loops: CDR1 MGHDK, CDR2 SYGVNS. The CDR3 spans 11 residues.

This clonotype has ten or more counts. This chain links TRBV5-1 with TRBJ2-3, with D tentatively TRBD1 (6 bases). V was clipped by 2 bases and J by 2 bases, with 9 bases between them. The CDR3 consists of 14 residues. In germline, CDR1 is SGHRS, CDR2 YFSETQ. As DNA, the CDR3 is TGCGCCAGCAGCTTAAGGGGGTTCACAGATACGCAGTATTTT. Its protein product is CASSLRGFTDTQYF.

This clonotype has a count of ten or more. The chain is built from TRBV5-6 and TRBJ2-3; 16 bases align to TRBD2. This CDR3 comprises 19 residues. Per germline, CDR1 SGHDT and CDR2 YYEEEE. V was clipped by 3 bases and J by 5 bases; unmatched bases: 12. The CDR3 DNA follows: TGTGCCAGCAGCTCGATGGGGACTAGCGGGAGGGCCGGGAAAGATACGCAGTATTTT. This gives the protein CASSSMGTSGRAGKDTQYF.

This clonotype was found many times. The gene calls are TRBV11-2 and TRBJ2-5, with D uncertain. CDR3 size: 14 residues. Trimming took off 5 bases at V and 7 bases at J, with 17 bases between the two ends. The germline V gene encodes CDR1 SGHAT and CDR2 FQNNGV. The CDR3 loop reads CASSPSPVVGTQYF. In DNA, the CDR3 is TGTGCCAGCAGCCCCAGTCCTGTGGTGGGGACCCAGTACTTC.

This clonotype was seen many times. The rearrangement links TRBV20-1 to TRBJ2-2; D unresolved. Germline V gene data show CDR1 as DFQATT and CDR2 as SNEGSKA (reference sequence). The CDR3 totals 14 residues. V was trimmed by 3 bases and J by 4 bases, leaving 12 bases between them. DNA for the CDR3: TGCAGTGCTAGGGGCAGGAAGGGCACCGGGGAGCTGTTTTTT. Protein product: CSARGRKGTGELFF.

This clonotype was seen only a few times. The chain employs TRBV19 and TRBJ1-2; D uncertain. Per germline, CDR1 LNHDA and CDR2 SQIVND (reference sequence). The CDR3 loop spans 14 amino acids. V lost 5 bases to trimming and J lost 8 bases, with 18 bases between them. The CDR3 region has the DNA TGTGCCAGTAGTCCCTCCGGCCCCCTGGAGGGCTACACCTTC. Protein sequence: CASSPSGPLEGYTF.

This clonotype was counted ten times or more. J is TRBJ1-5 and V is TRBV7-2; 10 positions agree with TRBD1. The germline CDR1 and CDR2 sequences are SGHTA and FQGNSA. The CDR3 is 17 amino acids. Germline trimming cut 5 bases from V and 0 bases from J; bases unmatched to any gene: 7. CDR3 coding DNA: TGTGCCAGCAGCCGGATCGGGACAGGGGTTAGCAATCAGCCCCAGCATTTT. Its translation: CASSRIGTGVSNQPQHF.

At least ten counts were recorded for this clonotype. The CDR3, as DNA: TGTGCCAGCAGTTTAGGGCGGGAGGCCTCAGATACGCAGTATTTT. It is translated as CASSLGREASDTQYF. The chain uses TRBV6-6 and TRBJ2-3; 8 nucleotides align to TRBD2. CDR3 length: 15 residues. With 4 bases clipped from V and 4 bases from J, the junction kept 7 bases outside the gene matches. CDR1 is MNHNY, CDR2 SVGAGI, per germline (reference sequence).

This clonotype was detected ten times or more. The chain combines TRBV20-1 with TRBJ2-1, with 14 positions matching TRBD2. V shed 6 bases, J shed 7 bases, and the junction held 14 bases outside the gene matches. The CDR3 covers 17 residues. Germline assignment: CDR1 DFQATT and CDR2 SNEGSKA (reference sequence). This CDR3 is CSANPTSGGGSWNEQFF. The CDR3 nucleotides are TGCAGTGCCAACCCGACTAGCGGGGGGGGTTCATGGAATGAGCAGTTCTTC.

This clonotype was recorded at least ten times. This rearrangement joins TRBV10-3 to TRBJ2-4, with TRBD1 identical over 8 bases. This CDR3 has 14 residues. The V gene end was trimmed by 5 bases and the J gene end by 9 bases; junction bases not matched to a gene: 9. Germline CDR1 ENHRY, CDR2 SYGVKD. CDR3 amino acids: CAISTPGQEGIQYF. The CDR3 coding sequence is TGTGCCATCAGTACGCCGGGACAGGAAGGCATTCAGTACTTC.

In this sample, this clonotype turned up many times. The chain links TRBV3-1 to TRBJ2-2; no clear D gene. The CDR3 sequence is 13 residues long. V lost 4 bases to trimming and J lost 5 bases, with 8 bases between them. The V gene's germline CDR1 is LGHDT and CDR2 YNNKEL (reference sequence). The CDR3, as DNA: TGTGCCAGCAGCCGGTATCAAACCGGGGAGCTGTTTTTT. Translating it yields CASSRYQTGELFF.

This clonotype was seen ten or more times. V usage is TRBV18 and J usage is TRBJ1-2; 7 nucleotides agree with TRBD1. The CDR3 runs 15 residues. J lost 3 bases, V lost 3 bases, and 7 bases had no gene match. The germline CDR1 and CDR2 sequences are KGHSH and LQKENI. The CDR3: CASSPGVGGDYGYTF. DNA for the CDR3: TGTGCCAGCTCACCTGGGGTAGGGGGCGACTATGGCTACACCTTC.

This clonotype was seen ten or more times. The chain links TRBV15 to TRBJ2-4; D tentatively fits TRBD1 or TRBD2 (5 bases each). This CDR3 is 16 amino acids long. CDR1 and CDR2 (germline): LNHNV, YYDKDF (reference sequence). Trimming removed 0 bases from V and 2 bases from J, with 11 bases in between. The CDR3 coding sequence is TGTGCCACCAGCAGAGAACTGCCGGGGCCCAAAAACATTCAGTACTTC. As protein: CATSRELPGPKNIQYF.

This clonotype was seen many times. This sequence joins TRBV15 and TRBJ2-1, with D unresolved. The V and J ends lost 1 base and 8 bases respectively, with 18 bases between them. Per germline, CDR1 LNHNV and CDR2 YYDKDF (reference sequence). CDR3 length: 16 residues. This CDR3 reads CATSRALRLSFDEQFF. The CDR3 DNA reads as TGTGCCACCAGCAGAGCCCTCCGACTCAGTTTCGATGAGCAGTTCTTC.

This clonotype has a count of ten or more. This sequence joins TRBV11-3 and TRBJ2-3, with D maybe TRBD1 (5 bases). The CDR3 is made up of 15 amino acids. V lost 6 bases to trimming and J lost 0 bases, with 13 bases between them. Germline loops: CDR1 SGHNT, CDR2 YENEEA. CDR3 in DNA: TGTGCCAGCAGGGCAGGGTATTTGAGCACAGATACGCAGTATTTT. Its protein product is CASRAGYLSTDTQYF.

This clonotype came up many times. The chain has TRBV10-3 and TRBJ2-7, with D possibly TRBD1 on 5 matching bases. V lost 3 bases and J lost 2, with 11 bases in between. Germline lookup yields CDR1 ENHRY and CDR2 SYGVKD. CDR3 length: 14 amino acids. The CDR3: CAISEFDRAYEQYF. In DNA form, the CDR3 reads TGTGCCATCAGTGAATTTGACAGAGCCTACGAGCAGTACTTC.